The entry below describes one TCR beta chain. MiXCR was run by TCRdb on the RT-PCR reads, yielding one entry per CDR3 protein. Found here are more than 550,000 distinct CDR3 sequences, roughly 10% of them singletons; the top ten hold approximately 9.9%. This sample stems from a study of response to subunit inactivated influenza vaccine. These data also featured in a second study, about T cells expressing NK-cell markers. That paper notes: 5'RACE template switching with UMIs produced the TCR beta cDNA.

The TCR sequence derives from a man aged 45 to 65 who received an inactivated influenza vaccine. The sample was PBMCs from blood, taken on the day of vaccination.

This CDR3 is CASSVEWGANVLTF. The CDR3 DNA reads as TGTGCCAGCAGCGTAGAGTGGGGGGCCAACGTCCTGACTTTC. The chain has TRBV9 and TRBJ2-6; D is unresolved. The length of the CDR3 is 14 residues. Germline V gives CDR1 SGDLS, CDR2 YYNGEE. V gave up 0 bases and J gave up 4 bases, with 5 bases separating them. The full variable domain, rest sourced from reference TRBV9 and TRBJ2-6, is DSGVTQTPKHLITATGQRVTLRCSPRSGDLSVYWYQQSLDQGLQFLIQYYNGEERAKGNILERFSAQQFPDLHSELNLSSLELGDSALYFCASSVEWGANVLTFGAGSRLTVL.